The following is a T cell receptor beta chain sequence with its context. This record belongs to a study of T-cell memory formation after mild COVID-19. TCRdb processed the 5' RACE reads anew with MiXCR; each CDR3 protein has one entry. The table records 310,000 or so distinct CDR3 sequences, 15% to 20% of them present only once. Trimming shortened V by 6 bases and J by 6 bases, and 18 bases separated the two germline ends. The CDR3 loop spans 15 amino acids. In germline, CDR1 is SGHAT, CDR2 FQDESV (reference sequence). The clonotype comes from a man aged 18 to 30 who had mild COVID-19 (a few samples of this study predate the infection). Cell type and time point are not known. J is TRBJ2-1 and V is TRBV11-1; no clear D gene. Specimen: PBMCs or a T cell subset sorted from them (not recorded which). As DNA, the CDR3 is TGTGCCAGCAGTCAAGAAGACCAGGATTTCAATGAGCAGTTCTTC. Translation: CASSQEDQDFNEQFF.